The 13 T cell receptor beta chains given below trace back to one sample, sequenced in a study of metastatic and nonmetastatic thyroid tumors. None of the patients had undergone any treatment ahead of thyroid surgery. TCRdb re-clonotyped the PCR reads via MiXCR. The sample yields 20,000 to 25,000 clones, 10% to 15% seen once. Sequenced: blood. Receptors originate from a male donor with papillary thyroid cancer or a benign thyroid nodule (not recorded which). Some clones in this sample may be carry-over from other donors' samples.

This clone qualifies as medium-sized. The CDR3 spells CASTWAGNTGELFF. The CDR3 coding sequence is TGTGCCAGCACTTGGGCGGGGAACACCGGGGAGCTGTTTTTT. The chain combines TRBV2 with TRBJ2-2; D may be TRBD2 (5 bases). CDR1 and CDR2 from the germline V gene are SNHLY and FYNNEI. Trimming cost V 7 bases and J 1 base, with 10 bases left between them. The CDR3 is made up of 14 amino acids.

With respect to this clone: A single base separates this from a much larger clone, so it may be a read error. This chain uses TRBV7-3 with TRBJ1-1; 7 bases fit TRBD1. The CDR3 totals 14 residues. Germline V lookup: CDR1 SGHTA, CDR2 FQGTGA. The V gene end was trimmed by 3 bases and the J gene end by 5 bases; junction bases not matched to a gene: 6. The CDR3 DNA follows: TGTGCCAGCAGCTTGGCAGGGGGGAATACTGAAGCTTTCTTT. Its protein product is CASSLAGGNTEAFF.

This clone was counted a few times. The J gene is TRBJ1-6, the V gene TRBV6-1; perhaps TRBD1 as D (5 bases). Germline lookup yields CDR1 MNHNS and CDR2 SASEGT. With 4 bases removed from V and 2 bases from J, the gap between germline ends came to 6 bases. This CDR3 spans 14 amino acids. The chain's CDR3 is CASSAGPYNSPLHF. CDR3 nucleotides: TGTGCCAGCAGTGCAGGGCCCTATAATTCACCCCTCCACTTT.

This clone was seen repeatedly, ten times or more. This sequence joins TRBV4-1 and TRBJ1-2; 11 bases fit TRBD1. Germline CDR1 and CDR2: MGHRA and YSYEKL. V lost 5 bases and J lost 4; bases outside the gene matches: 9. The CDR3 loop spans 16 amino acids. The CDR3 sequence is CASSLAGTGGPYGYTF. The DNA for the CDR3 is TGCGCCAGCAGCTTAGCCGGGACAGGGGGGCCCTATGGCTACACCTTC.

The table lists this clone with many counts. V usage is TRBV4-1 and J usage is TRBJ1-5; D remains ambiguous. The CDR3 length is 16 residues. Trimming removed 0 bases at V and 4 bases at J, with 13 bases between. The germline CDR1 and CDR2 sequences are MGHRA and YSYEKL. CDR3 amino acids: CASSQEEGTRNQPQHF. The CDR3 coding sequence is TGCGCCAGCAGCCAAGAGGAGGGAACCCGTAATCAGCCCCAGCATTTT.

This clone was seen repeatedly, ten times or more. V usage is TRBV11-1 and J usage is TRBJ2-3, with TRBD2 matching over 15 bases. V lost 7 bases and J lost 4; bases outside the gene matches: 9. This CDR3 comprises 17 residues. Looked up from germline, CDR1 is SGHAT and CDR2 is FQDESV (reference sequence). The CDR3 DNA reads as TGTGCCAGCACCCTCGGACTAGCGGGAGGGCCGTCAGATACGCAGTATTTT. Translating it yields CASTLGLAGGPSDTQYF.

This clone was recorded at least ten times. The gene calls are TRBV7-3 and TRBJ2-1, with TRBD2 matching 11 bases. V was pared by 1 base and J by 7 bases, with 15 bases of the junction left unmatched. In germline, CDR1 is SGHTA, CDR2 FQGTGA. This CDR3 spans 19 amino acids. CDR3 in amino acids: CASSLRFWVLAGAGNEQFF. The CDR3 DNA reads TGTGCCAGCAGCTTAAGATTTTGGGTACTAGCGGGAGCGGGGAATGAGCAGTTCTTC. Full variable domain (outside the CDR3, taken from reference TRBV7-3 and TRBJ2-1): GAGVSQTPSNKVTEKGKYVELRCDPISGHTALYWYRQSLGQGPEFLIYFQGTGAADDSGLPNDRFFAVRPEGSVSTLKIQRTERGDSAVYLCASSLRFWVLAGAGNEQFFGPGTRLTVL.

This clone was detected only a few times. The V and J genes are TRBV6-1 and TRBJ2-7, with 8 bases identical to TRBD1. The CDR3 spans 13 residues. Germline loops: CDR1 MNHNS, CDR2 SASEGT. V lost 7 bases, J lost 6 bases, and 8 bases stayed unmatched. CDR3 coding DNA: TGTGCCAGCACCACTGGGGACAGGTTCGAGCAGTACTTC. Its protein is CASTTGDRFEQYF.

This clone is deemed medium-sized. The chain couples TRBV5-1 to TRBJ1-2, with TRBD1 matching over 12 bases. The germline V gene has CDR1 SGHRS and CDR2 YFSETQ. The CDR3 runs to 15 residues. V shed 0 bases and J 7 bases; nucleotides not matched to a gene: 4. The CDR3 nucleotides are TGCGCCAGCAGCTTGGGGGGACAGGGGGCGCGTGGCTACACCTTC. Residues: CASSLGGQGARGYTF.

This clone is classed as medium-sized (0.01 to 0.1%). This sequence joins TRBV19 and TRBJ2-1; D remains unclear. The CDR3 has 15 residues. The V gene's germline CDR1 is LNHDA and CDR2 SQIVND (reference sequence). With 3 bases removed from V and 8 bases from J, the gap between germline ends came to 17 bases. The CDR3 protein is CASSMEHTPGHEQFF. The DNA for the CDR3 is TGTGCCAGTAGTATGGAGCACACCCCGGGCCATGAGCAGTTCTTC. Filled out from reference TRBV19 and TRBJ2-1, the complete variable domain reads DGGITQSPKYLFRKEGQNVTLSCEQNLNHDAMYWYRQDPGQGLRLIYYSQIVNDFQKGDIAEGYSVSREKKESFPLTVTSAQKNPTAFYLCASSMEHTPGHEQFFGPGTRLTVL.

Ten or more counts support this clone. This chain joins TRBV5-1 and TRBJ1-1; 8 positions match TRBD1. Germline values: CDR1 SGHRS, CDR2 YFSETQ. The ends lost 2 bases at V and 0 bases at J; junction bases unmatched: 12. The CDR3 covers 18 residues. The CDR3 loop is CASSLRETGDYLNTEAFF. The DNA for the CDR3 is TGCGCCAGCAGCTTACGTGAGACAGGGGATTATTTGAACACTGAAGCTTTCTTT.

This clone was seen ten or more times. The rearrangement uses TRBV28 and TRBJ1-1, with TRBD1 matching over 9 bases. Germline CDR1 reads MDHEN; CDR2 reads SYDVKM. The CDR3 loop spans 13 amino acids. Losses at the gene ends were 3 bases for V and 7 bases for J; bases not matched to a gene: 3. The CDR3 coding sequence is TGTGCCAGCAGTTTTACAGGGGGCGATGAAGCTTTCTTT. Encoded protein: CASSFTGGDEAFF.

In its sample, this clone is medium-sized. The genes are TRBV20-1 and TRBJ2-7; 9 bases map to TRBD2. Germline V gives CDR1 DFQATT, CDR2 SNEGSKA (reference sequence). CDR3 length: 14 residues. The V and J ends lost 0 bases and 4 bases, in that order; junction bases with no gene match: 4. CDR3 coding DNA: TGCAGTGCTAGAGAACCAGCGGGGGGATACGAGCAGTACTTC. Protein product: CSAREPAGGYEQYF.